The sequence of this T cell receptor (beta chain) was determined in a study of CD8 T cells in Susac syndrome. The CDR3 totals 15 residues. In germline, CDR1 is LGHDT, CDR2 YNNKEL (reference sequence). The J segment lost 3 bases and the V segment lost 1 base, leaving 2 bases of the junction unmatched. Reverse transcription used about 0.45 to 1 ug RNA and random hexamers. Amplification of TCR beta CDR3 used immunoSEQ multiplex PCR across 54 Vbeta and 13 Jbeta. TCRdb reprocessed the immunoSEQ multiplex PCR reads with MiXCR, giving one entry per CDR3 protein. The sample has around 170,000 distinct CDR3 sequences, around 94% seen once. From blood CD8+ and CD4+ T cells, the TCR beta chain was sequenced.

The chain combines TRBV3-1 with TRBJ2-7, with 11 bases lining up with TRBD2. Specimen: CD4+ T cells from PBMCs. The sequence derives from a human donor with Susac syndrome. The CDR3 nucleotides read TGTGCCAGCAGCCAAGGGACTAGCGGGTACTACGAGCAGTACTTC. Encoded protein: CASSQGTSGYYEQYF.